This entry describes one TCR beta chain. Its recognized antigen is unknown. Base qualities are missing; no much larger clone stands one base away. The source of the sample is a study of cytomegalovirus exposure and HLA in healthy donors (dated by TCRdb to about 2017). About the full investigation: An earlier analysis of some 620 of the donors reported 276 Gb of sequence data and 95 million to 130 million unique TCR beta sequences obtained from 150 million to 200 million T cells. The later analysis used no new phenotypic data to find candidate immune exposures, relying instead on TCR beta sequences and their occurrence across donors. Typing coverage differed by locus: A, B, C, DRB1 and DQB1 were typed in roughly 629-630 donors, DQA1 in around 500, DPA1 in around 580, and DPB1 in roughly 450. To predict cytomegalovirus infection status, the study combined high-throughput TCR immunosequencing, statistical association of individual TCRs with disease status, and machine learning. All discovery cohort repertoires had been generated on a single sequencing platform. Of the roughly 390 genotyped donors, 65% to 90% fell in the genetic ancestry cluster associated with self-reported Caucasian donors. Donor age, sex, ethnicity and CMV serostatus were compiled alongside the repertoire data. A later analysis re-analyzed previously published TCR beta repertoires from roughly 630 donors and added high-resolution HLA genotyping to study TCR occurrence patterns. Around 330 gigabases of sequencing data and approximately 91 million unique TCR sequences made up an early release that covered several hundred HLA-typed donors. The study aimed to test whether cataloging public T cell receptors could reveal signatures of past pathogen exposure. Among a few hundred genotyped donors of the cohort, an average of about 240,000 unique TCR beta nucleotide sequences were sequenced per donor, around 20% of them non-productive. To decide whether each TCR beta V gene segment behaved as functional or pseudogenic, an earlier analysis of over 500 of the donors relied on high-throughput TCR beta sequencing. Both class I and class II loci were covered by HLA typing, at four-digit resolution. Using immunosequencing, the study profiled T cell repertoires from approximately 700 subjects and related those repertoires to cytomegalovirus serostatus. A few DR-DQ haplotypes were handled as single units for association and clustering because linkage in the cohort was strong. Besides the first cohort of more than 650 subjects, a separate validation cohort made up of around 120 different subjects was used. A later genetic analysis took genome-wide SNP genotypes for about 55% of the 666 donors and used that subset as a discovery cohort. Broad study findings and their caveats: In a later analysis, HLA-associated TCR beta chains were found to be more clonally expanded and to have lower generation probabilities than equally common non-associated chains. Specific HLA alleles were associated with 15,000 to 20,000 TCR beta sequences at a false discovery rate of 0.05 in a later analysis. Most TCR sequences were observed very rarely across donors, whereas some public TCRs were present in many individuals. Broadly in line with IMGT annotations, most TCR beta V segments showed up in productive rearrangements about 87% or about 30% of the time in an earlier analysis of approximately 640 of the donors. In a later genetic analysis, fewer N-insertions in productive TCRs were reported among donors in an Asian-associated ancestry cluster than the roughly 700-donor mean. According to the authors, the approach could potentially be generalized to other disease states and immunological phenotypes. Immune exposure information for the cohort was limited to CMV serostatus. The sequencing pipeline was judged likely to have produced a cluster of highly shared sequence variants as a technical artifact. Because counts were too low, seventeen rarely observed V segments, including chromosome 9 orphons, were left out of the earlier analysis of over 550 of the donors. Because HLA typing was missing for some donors at each locus, association tests included only the typed subset. The 87-base-pair reads could not distinguish some IMGT-functional V segments, including TRBV6-2 and TRBV6-3, so those segments were excluded. Strong co-occurrence of HLA alleles, especially DR and DQ, made assigning TCR associations to individual alleles difficult. Several of the top co-occurrence clusters appeared to be linked to parvovirus B19, influenza, CMV and Epstein-Barr virus, according to a later analysis. A later genetic analysis associated a missense DCLRE1C variant with V-gene and J-gene trimming of TCR beta chains, and an independent cohort replicated the association. A further reported finding was that TCR beta sequences accurately predicted the HLA-A and HLA-B alleles for most subjects in the first cohort. Correlated functional status among segregating V segments might reflect linkage disequilibrium, but an unknown experimental factor could not be ruled out. A total of roughly 160 TCR beta chains were listed by the study as associated with cytomegalovirus. A later analysis found that TCR association rates varied across HLA loci, with DRB1 alleles showing the most associated TCRs and HLA-C alleles the fewest. Cytomegalovirus status was reported to be diagnosed by the classifier with high specificity and sensitivity in both the original and validation cohorts. In vitro tests confirmed that a few of the cytomegalovirus-associated TCR beta chains recognize cytomegalovirus antigens. The presence/absence analyses assumed that sequencing depth was roughly uniform across donors, and that assumption may not be true. Only TCR beta chains were sequenced in this cohort, and the absence of alpha or paired-chain data limited detectable features. According to a later analysis, most CMV-associated TCR beta chains appeared to be HLA-restricted, and the HLA associations seemed to be driven largely by CMV exposure.

The CDR3 sequence holds 12 residues, the cysteine and phenylalanine included. The kept DNA is CDR3 alone, 36 bases in frame from the first base. CDR1 is given as LNHDA and CDR2 as SQIVND, both from the germline V gene (reference sequence). V loses 5 bases of germline sequence and J loses 5 bases, and the interval between the two ends is 10 bases. The cohort comprised under 700 healthy bone marrow donors. Cohort members were all nominally healthy when sampled, although unrecorded immune exposures were likely present. The donor tested CMV seropositive and was one of the 289 seropositive cohort members. A peripheral blood sample was provided by each donor, and peripheral blood mononuclear cells were used for TCR beta sequencing. The Qiagen DNeasy Blood Extraction Kit was used to extract genomic DNA from the blood cell samples. Libraries came from the immunoSEQ multiplex PCR assay. For the multiplex PCR, a mixture combining 60 forward primers for TCR Vbeta segments and 13 reverse primers for TCR Jbeta segments was used. A multiplex PCR assay on genomic DNA amplified the CDR3 region of rearranged TCR beta genes. The amplified TCR beta libraries were sequenced on the Illumina HiSeq System as 87-base-pair reads. As for how the authors treated the data: A later analysis tallied tens of millions of unique TCR beta chains across the 666 repertoires, and about 12 million of those chains were shared by two or more donors. Raw reads were error-corrected and collapsed into unique sequences by a nearest-neighbor algorithm in which closely related sequences were merged to remove PCR and sequencing errors. Alignment of CDR3 sequences to IMGT reference sequences was used to assign V, D and J gene segments. For a sequence to be retained, a match of at least six nucleotides to both a V gene segment and a J gene segment was required. Rearrangements were classified as productive when the CDR3 lacked stop codons and remained in frame with V and J, and all other rearrangements were classified as non-productive. Following IMGT convention, CDR3 was defined as the stretch from the second conserved V-encoded cysteine up to the conserved J-encoded phenylalanine. In an earlier analysis of just under 600 of the donors, sequences lacking an unambiguous match to a single V gene segment were excluded. An earlier analysis of 587 of the donors called V segments functional above 56.7% productive rearrangements and segregating when the between-donor standard deviation exceeded 5%. A statistical classification framework was developed to diagnose cytomegalovirus status using the catalog of TCR beta chain sequences. In a later analysis, V and J genes were assigned by comparing TCR nucleotide sequences against IMGT/GENE-DB human TR gene sequences. Using the TCRdist pipeline, a later analysis assigned CDR3 sequences along with most-parsimonious VDJ recombination scenarios. In a later analysis, every TCR beta chain was defined by the combination of its CDR3 amino acid sequence and its V-gene family, and reads without a unique V-gene family were dropped. In a later analysis, approximately 590 highly shared, low-generation-probability nucleotide sequences were removed to address suspected cross-contamination and a sequencing artifact. In a later analysis, a clonal expansion index for each public chain was calculated from normalized within-repertoire ranks of inferred template counts. A later analysis computed generation probabilities with a VDJ recombination model fitted to out-of-frame rearrangements, and checked the results against IGoR. In a later analysis, TCR-TCR, TCR-HLA and TCR-CMV co-occurrence was scored with hypergeometric tests, and a repertoire-size bias correction was applied to TCR pairs. A later analysis estimated false discovery rates by permuting HLA or CMV assignments 20 times. In a later analysis, co-occurring TCRs were grouped with DBSCAN, and TCRdist sequence similarity was added when clustering was performed within HLA-allele-positive subsets. Repertoires with fewer than 30,000 or more than 120,000 public chains, plus five repertoires with anomalous nucleotide sharing, were excluded from co-occurrence clustering. The immuneACCESS repertoire file appears here via TCRdb, limited to in-frame rearrangements. These files lack a portion of the clones; in checked studies, under half of the deficit traces to unresolved V genes, and the cause of the others is not known. V and J calls and clone size are given by that table; D and trimming were obtained from the DNA. Within this sample are about 140,000 clones, with roughly 80% of them counted one time only. Of the sample, about 6.8% falls within the top ten clones.

The TCR was taken from a man aged 35 to 55 in good health and CMV-seropositive. Sequencing input: PBMCs. The chain employs TRBV19 and TRBJ2-7; confidence is insufficient to name the D gene. The CDR3 protein is CASSYTSNEQYF. The DNA sequence reads TGTGCCAGTAGTTACACCTCGAACGAGCAGTACTTC.